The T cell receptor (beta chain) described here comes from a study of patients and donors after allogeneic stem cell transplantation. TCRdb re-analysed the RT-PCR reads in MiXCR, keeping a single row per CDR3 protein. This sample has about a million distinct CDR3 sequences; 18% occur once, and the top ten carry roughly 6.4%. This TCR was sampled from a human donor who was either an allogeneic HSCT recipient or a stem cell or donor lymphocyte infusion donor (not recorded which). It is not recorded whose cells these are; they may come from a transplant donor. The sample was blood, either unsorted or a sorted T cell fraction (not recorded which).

CDR3 coding DNA: TGTGCCAGCAGGAGCACGCGGGGGGCGCGCACTGAAGCTTTCTTT. Protein: CASRSTRGARTEAFF. The chain combines TRBV25-1 with TRBJ1-1; maybe TRBD1 (6 bases). V shed 6 bases and J shed 4 bases, with 18 bases lying between them. Germline lookup yields CDR1 MGHDK and CDR2 SYGVNS. The CDR3 runs 15 residues.